A single sample is the source of the 20 T cell receptor beta chains below, sequenced in a study of Tregs in tolerant kidney transplant recipients. The nonmyeloablative bone marrow transplants came from related graft donors, with transient mixed chimerism. Assay used: immunoSEQ multiplex PCR; TCRdb lists only in-frame clones, some missing. The sample has about 50,000 clones; approximately 90% are singletons. The source was CD8+ T cells from blood (PBMCs), collected 12 months after the transplant. The receptors come from a human patient who received a combined kidney and bone marrow transplant. The T cells may come from the graft donor.

The rearrangement joins TRBV13 to TRBJ2-7; 7 nucleotides align to TRBD2. This CDR3 spans 14 amino acids. V trimming: 0 bases; J trimming: 5 bases; junction bases outside the gene matches: 4. Germline V gene data show CDR1 as PRHDT and CDR2 as FYEKMQ (reference sequence). The CDR3 loop reads CASSLGWREHEQYF. The CDR3 nucleotides are TGTGCCAGCAGCTTAGGCTGGCGGGAGCACGAGCAGTACTTC.

The chain links TRBV4-1 to TRBJ2-7, with 7 nucleotides matching TRBD1. The germline V gene encodes CDR1 MGHRA and CDR2 YSYEKL. The CDR3 loop spans 13 amino acids. The ends lost 4 bases at V and 6 bases at J; junction bases unmatched: 6. The CDR3 loop reads CASSLGQGVEQYF. Written as DNA, the CDR3 is TGCGCCAGCAGCCTTGGGCAGGGGGTCGAGCAGTACTTC.

The V and J genes are TRBV21-1 and TRBJ2-4; the table names TRBD2, a call not compared with the DNA. TRBV21-1 is flagged as a pseudogene. This CDR3 spans 14 amino acids. The chain's CDR3 is CASRKLAGVAGEYF. In DNA, the CDR3 is TGTGCCAGCAGAAAACTAGCGGGAGTGGCGGGGGAGTACTTC.

The DNA of the CDR3 is TGTGCCATCCGGGACACAGATACGCAGTATTTT. Its protein product is CAIRDTDTQYF. The rearrangement joins TRBV10-3 to TRBJ2-3; D possibly corresponds to TRBD2 (5 bases). V was pared by 8 bases and J by 2 bases, with 5 bases between. The CDR3 consists of 11 residues. CDR1 and CDR2 (germline): ENHRY, SYGVKD.

V and J are TRBV4-2 and TRBJ2-7; 9 bases match TRBD2. Germline trimming cut 4 bases from V and 5 bases from J; bases unmatched to any gene: 12. The CDR3 runs to 16 residues. CDR1 is LGHNA, CDR2 YNFKEQ, per germline. The CDR3 protein is CASSPGSGTSIDEQYF. CDR3 nucleotides: TGTGCCAGCAGCCCGGGATCCGGGACTAGCATCGACGAGCAGTACTTC.

The chain links TRBV14 to TRBJ2-7, with a tentative D call TRBD2 (5 bases). Germline assignment: CDR1 SGHDN and CDR2 FVKESK. The V gene lost 6 bases and the J gene lost 2 bases, with 14 bases spanning the gap. The CDR3 is made up of 14 amino acids. CDR3 sequence reads: CASRTAAYPYEQYF. The CDR3 bases are TGTGCCAGCAGAACAGCGGCCTATCCCTACGAGCAGTACTTC.

This rearrangement joins TRBV5-1 to TRBJ2-5, with D unresolved. The assigned J gene may be wrong: the sequence end matches TRBJ2-7 better. CDR3 length: 11 residues. CDR1 SGHRS and CDR2 YFSETQ come from the germline V gene. The chain's CDR3 is CASSFRYEQYF. The CDR3 nucleotides are TGCGCCAGCAGCTTTAGATACGAGCAGTACTTC.

This chain uses TRBV19 with TRBJ2-3; D perhaps matches TRBD1 (5 bases). Trimming shortened V by 7 bases and J by 0 bases, and 8 bases separated the two germline ends. Germline-derived CDR1 and CDR2 are LNHDA and SQIVND (reference sequence). The CDR3 has 13 amino acids. CDR3 residues: CASMTASTDTQYF. CDR3 sequence (DNA): TGTGCCAGTATGACAGCTAGCACAGATACGCAGTATTTT.

The chain combines TRBV9 with TRBJ1-1, with D tentatively TRBD1 (6 bases). Trimming cost V 0 bases and J 4 bases, with 10 bases left between them. The CDR3 has 14 residues. Looked up from germline, CDR1 is SGDLS and CDR2 is YYNGEE. CDR3 amino acids: CASSVGGHGTEAFF. In nucleotides, the CDR3 is TGTGCCAGCAGCGTAGGGGGGCACGGCACTGAAGCTTTCTTT.

The chain links TRBV15 to TRBJ2-7; 9 bases agree with TRBD1. V was pared by 5 bases and J by 2 bases, with 4 bases of the junction left unmatched. Germline loops: CDR1 LNHNV, CDR2 YYDKDF (reference sequence). This CDR3 has 14 amino acids. The CDR3 coding sequence is TGTGCCACCAGCGATGGGACAGGGACCTACGAGCAGTACTTC. Protein: CATSDGTGTYEQYF.

This sequence joins TRBV9 and TRBJ2-1, with unresolved D. The CDR3 runs 15 residues. The germline gives CDR1 SGDLS, CDR2 YYNGEE. Between the trimmed V and J ends, which lost 2 bases and 4 bases, there was a span of 13 bases. CDR3 bases: TGTGCCAGCAGCGTGACACCCGACCGGTACAATGAGCAGTTCTTC. It yields the protein CASSVTPDRYNEQFF.

The chain couples TRBV6-1 to TRBJ1-2, with a tentative D call TRBD1 (5 bases). The germline V gene has CDR1 MNHNS and CDR2 SASEGT. Trimming stripped 10 bases from V and 5 bases from J, with 20 bases between. The CDR3 totals 14 residues. The CDR3 reads CATSPLGGGYGYTF. The CDR3 nucleotides read TGTGCCACCAGCCCCCTCGGGGGAGGTTATGGCTACACCTTC.

In its sample, this clone ranks as medium-sized. The chain employs TRBV9 and TRBJ2-3; tentative D call: TRBD2 (6 bases). The CDR3 is 15 residues long. Trimming took off 3 bases at V and 1 base at J, with 12 bases between the two ends. The germline CDR1 and CDR2 sequences are SGDLS and YYNGEE. Here the CDR3 DNA reads TGTGCCAGCAGCGACACTAGCACCGGCACAGATACGCAGTATTTT. It translates to CASSDTSTGTDTQYF.

V usage is TRBV4-3 and J usage is TRBJ2-1; 11 bases agree with TRBD2. Germline CDR1 and CDR2: LGHNA and YSLEER. This CDR3 has 19 amino acids. The ends lost 5 bases at V and 0 bases at J; junction bases unmatched: 12. CDR3 loop: CASSGGGLADPSSYNEQFF. The DNA for the CDR3 is TGCGCCAGCAGCGGGGGGGGACTAGCGGACCCTAGCTCCTACAATGAGCAGTTCTTC.

V gene TRBV5-6 combines with J gene TRBJ2-7, with 9 bases aligning to TRBD1. Germline lookup yields CDR1 SGHDT and CDR2 YYEEEE. The CDR3 is made up of 15 amino acids. The J segment lost 5 bases and the V segment lost 5 bases, leaving 11 bases of the junction unmatched. CDR3 loop: CASRPAGTGLNEQYF. CDR3 DNA sequence: TGTGCCAGCAGGCCGGCCGGGACAGGGCTTAACGAGCAGTACTTC.

The V gene is TRBV7-9, the J gene TRBJ2-7, with D perhaps TRBD2 (5 bases). This CDR3 region has 13 residues. Trimming removed 5 bases at V and 5 bases at J, with 13 bases between. Germline values: CDR1 SEHNR, CDR2 FQNEAQ (reference sequence). The CDR3 protein is CASSNQLAHEQYF. CDR3 DNA: TGTGCCAGCAGCAACCAGCTAGCTCACGAGCAGTACTTC.

This chain connects TRBV1 to TRBJ2-3; TRBD2, the table's D call, lacks a check against the DNA. TRBV1 is a pseudogene segment. The CDR3 runs to 14 residues. The DNA of the CDR3 is TGCACCAGCAGCCCAGCGGGAGTCGAAGATACGCAGTATTTT. It yields the protein CTSSPAGVEDTQYF.

The rearrangement links TRBV15 to TRBJ2-7; D remains unclear. The CDR3 has 12 amino acids. CDR1 and CDR2 (germline): LNHNV, YYDKDF (reference sequence). Trimming shortened V by 3 bases and J by 3 bases, and 6 bases separated the two germline ends. CDR3 nucleotides: TGTGCCACCAGCAGGTACGGCTACGAGCAGTACTTC. It yields the protein CATSRYGYEQYF.

CDR3 nucleotide sequence: TGCGCCAGCAGCCAGGAGGTAGGGATCAACGAGCAGTACTTC. Protein product: CASSQEVGINEQYF. The chain links TRBV4-3 to TRBJ2-7, with TRBD2 as a possible D gene (5 bases). The CDR3 spans 14 residues. The V end was cut by 3 bases, the J end by 5 bases, with 14 bases between. In germline, CDR1 is LGHNA, CDR2 YSLEER.

The J gene is TRBJ2-7, the V gene TRBV27, with 10 bases fitting TRBD2. With V trimmed by 4 bases and J by 0 bases, 0 bases remained unmatched. In germline, CDR1 is MNHEY, CDR2 SMNVEV (reference sequence). The CDR3 totals 14 residues. The CDR3 region is CASSWTSGSYEQYF. DNA for the CDR3: TGTGCCAGCAGTTGGACTAGCGGCTCCTACGAGCAGTACTTC.